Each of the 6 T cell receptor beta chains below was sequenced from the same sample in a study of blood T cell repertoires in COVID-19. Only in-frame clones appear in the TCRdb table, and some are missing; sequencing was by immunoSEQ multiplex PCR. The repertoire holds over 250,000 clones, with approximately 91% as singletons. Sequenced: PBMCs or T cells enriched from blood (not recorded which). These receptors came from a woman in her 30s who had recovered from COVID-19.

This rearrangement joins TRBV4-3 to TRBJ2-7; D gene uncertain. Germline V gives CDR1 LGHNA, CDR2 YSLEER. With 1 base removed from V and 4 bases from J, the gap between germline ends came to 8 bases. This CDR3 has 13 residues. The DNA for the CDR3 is TGCGCCAGCAGCCAAGCCCCGGGTTACGAGCAGTACTTC. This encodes CASSQAPGYEQYF.

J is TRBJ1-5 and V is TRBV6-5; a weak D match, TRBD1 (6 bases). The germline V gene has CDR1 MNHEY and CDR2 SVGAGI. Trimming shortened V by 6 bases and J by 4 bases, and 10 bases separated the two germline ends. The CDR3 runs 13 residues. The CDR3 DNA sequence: TGTGCCAGCAGGACAGGTTGGAATCAGCCCCAGCATTTT. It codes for CASRTGWNQPQHF.

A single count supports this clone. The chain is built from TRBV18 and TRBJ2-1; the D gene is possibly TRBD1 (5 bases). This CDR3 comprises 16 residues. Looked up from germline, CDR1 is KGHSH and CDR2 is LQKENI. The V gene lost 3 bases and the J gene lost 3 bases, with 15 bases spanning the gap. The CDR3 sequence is CASSPLTVTLYNEQFF. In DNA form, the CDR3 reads TGTGCCAGCTCACCCCTGACAGTTACTCTCTACAATGAGCAGTTCTTC. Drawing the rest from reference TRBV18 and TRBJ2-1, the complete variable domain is NAGVMQNPRHLVRRRGQEARLRCSPMKGHSHVYWYRQLPEEGLKFMVYLQKENIIDESGMPKERFSAEFPKEGPSILRIQQVVRGDSAAYFCASSPLTVTLYNEQFFGPGTRLTVL.

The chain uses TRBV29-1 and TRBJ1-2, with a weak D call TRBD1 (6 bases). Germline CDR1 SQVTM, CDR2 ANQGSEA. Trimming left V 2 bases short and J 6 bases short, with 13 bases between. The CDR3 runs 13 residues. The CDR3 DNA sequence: TGCAGCGTTGAACTCCGACAGGCTGATGGCTACACCTTC. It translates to CSVELRQADGYTF.

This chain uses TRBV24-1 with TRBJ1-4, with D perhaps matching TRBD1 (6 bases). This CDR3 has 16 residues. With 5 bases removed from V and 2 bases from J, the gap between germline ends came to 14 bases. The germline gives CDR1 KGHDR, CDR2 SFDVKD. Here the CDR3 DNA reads TGTGCCACCAGTGGGGGCCCAGGGGCGACTAATGAAAAACTGTTTTTT. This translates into CATSGGPGATNEKLFF.

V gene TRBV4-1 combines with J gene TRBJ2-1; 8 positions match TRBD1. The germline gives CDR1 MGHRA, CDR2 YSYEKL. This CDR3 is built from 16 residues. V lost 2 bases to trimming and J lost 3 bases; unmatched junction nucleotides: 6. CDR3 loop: CASSQPGQDLYNEQFF. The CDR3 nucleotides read TGCGCCAGCAGCCAACCGGGACAGGACCTCTACAATGAGCAGTTCTTC.